This T cell receptor (beta chain) derives from a study of T cell changes during pregnancy in multiple sclerosis (dated by TCRdb to about 2019). About the study as a whole: In women with multiple sclerosis, the researchers looked at how the T cell repertoire shifted as pregnancy progressed.

The CDR3 covers 13 residues, taking in both the cysteine and the phenylalanine. Only the CDR3 region is kept as DNA, spanning 39 bases read in frame from base 1. From the germline V gene, CDR1 is SGHAT and CDR2 is FQNNGV. The V and J ends are trimmed by 3 bases and 2 bases, leaving 8 bases between them. The library came from the immunoSEQ multiplex PCR assay. The clones in this table, taken by TCRdb from immuneACCESS, are in-frame only. Not every clone is retained; where verified, under half of the shortfall comes from an unresolved V gene, and the cause of the rest is unknown. This sample lists 60,000 or so clones; 85% to 90% were detected once. 0.89% of the sample lies in the top ten. In the case of this clone: Its antigen specificity is not known. Base-call qualities are not available, and no considerably larger clone is one nucleotide away.

The chain couples TRBV11-2 to TRBJ2-7, with no D gene named confidently. Material: peripheral blood, obtained in the first trimester of pregnancy. This receptor was identified in a female donor in good health, enrolled as a control in a pregnancy study. In nucleotides, the sequence is TGTGCCAGCAGCTTGTCAGATCCCTACGAGCAGTACTTC. It encodes CASSLSDPYEQYF. Here the CDR3 is joined to the reference TRBV11-2 and TRBJ2-7 genes, and the full variable domain is: EAGVAQSPRYKIIEKRQSVAFWCNPISGHATLYWYQQILGQGPKLLIQFQNNGVVDDSQLPKDRFSAERLKGVDSTLKIQPAKLEDSAVYLCASSLSDPYEQYFGPGTRLTVT.